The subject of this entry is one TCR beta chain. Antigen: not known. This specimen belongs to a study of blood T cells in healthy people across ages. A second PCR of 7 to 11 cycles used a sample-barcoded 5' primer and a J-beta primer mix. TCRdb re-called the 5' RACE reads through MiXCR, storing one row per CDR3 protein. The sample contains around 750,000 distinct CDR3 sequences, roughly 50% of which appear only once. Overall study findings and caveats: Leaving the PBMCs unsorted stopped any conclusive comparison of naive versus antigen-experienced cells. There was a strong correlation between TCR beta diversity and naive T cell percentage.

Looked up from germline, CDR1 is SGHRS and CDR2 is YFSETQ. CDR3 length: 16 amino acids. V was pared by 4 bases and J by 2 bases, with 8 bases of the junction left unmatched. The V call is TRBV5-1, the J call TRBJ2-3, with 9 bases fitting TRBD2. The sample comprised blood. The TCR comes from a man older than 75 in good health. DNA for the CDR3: TGCGCCAGCAGCCCCTTCCTAGCGGGGTCCACAGATACGCAGTATTTT. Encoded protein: CASSPFLAGSTDTQYF. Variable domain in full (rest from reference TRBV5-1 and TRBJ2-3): KAGVTQTPRYLIKTRGQQVTLSCSPISGHRSVSWYQQTPGQGLQFLFEYFSETQRNKGNFPGRFSGRQFSNSRSEMNVSTLELGDSALYLCASSPFLAGSTDTQYFGPGTRLTVL.